This T cell receptor beta chain was obtained from a study of beta chain features in type 1 diabetes. The investigators reverse transcribed all of the isolated RNA, so they sequenced expressed TCRB transcripts. An average of around 3.9 million reads was obtained for naive, central memory and regulatory T cell samples. Sequenced by immunoSEQ multiplex PCR; TCRdb stores in-frame clones only, minus some. The profile covers 200,000 to 300,000 clones, with about a tenth appearing a single time and more than 0.015% taken by the ten largest. Trimming took off 7 bases at V and 5 bases at J, with 6 bases between the two ends. Germline-derived CDR1 and CDR2 are MDHEN and SYDVKM. The CDR3 extends over 11 amino acids. Isolation of CD4+ naive, central memory, regulatory and stem cell-like memory cells was achieved by sorting via CD45RO/CCR7/CD25/CD127/CD95/CD27. The authors obtained over 98% purity in all sorted populations.

There are a few counts of this clone. Antigen unknown. Study findings and constraints: TCRB CDR3s were moderately but significantly shorter in Type 1 diabetes patients in all four CD4+ subsets. Because the template was cDNA, high-expressing cells might be over-represented.

This chain joins TRBV28 and TRBJ2-1; D not certain. The TCR sequence derives from a man between 25 and 39 years old with type 1 diabetes. The sequenced sample consisted of naive CD4+ T cells from blood. This CDR3 reads CASNSNNEQFF. For the CDR3, the DNA is TGTGCCAGCAACTCTAACAATGAGCAGTTCTTC. The entire variable domain, with the rest obtained from reference TRBV28 and TRBJ2-1, is as follows: DVKVTQSSRYLVKRTGEKVFLECVQDMDHENMFWYRQDPGLGLRLIYFSYDVKMKEKGDIPEGYSVSREKKERFSLILESASTNQTSMYLCASNSNNEQFFGPGTRLTVL.